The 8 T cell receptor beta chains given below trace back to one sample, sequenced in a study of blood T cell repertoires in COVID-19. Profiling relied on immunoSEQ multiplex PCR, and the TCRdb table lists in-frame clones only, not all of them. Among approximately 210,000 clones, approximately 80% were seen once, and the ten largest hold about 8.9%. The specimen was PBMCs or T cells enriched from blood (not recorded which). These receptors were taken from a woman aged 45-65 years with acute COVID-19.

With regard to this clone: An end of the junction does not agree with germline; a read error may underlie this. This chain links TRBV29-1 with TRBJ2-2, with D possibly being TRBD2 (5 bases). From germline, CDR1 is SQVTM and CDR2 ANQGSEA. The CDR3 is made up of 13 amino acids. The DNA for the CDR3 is TGCAGCGTTAAGAGCGCTGCCACCGGGGAGCTATTTTTT. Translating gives CSVKSAATGELFF.

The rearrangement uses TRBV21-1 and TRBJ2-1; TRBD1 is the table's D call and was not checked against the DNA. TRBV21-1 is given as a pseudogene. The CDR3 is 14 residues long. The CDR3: CASSKGQGLNEQFF. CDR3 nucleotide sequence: TGTGCCAGCAGCAAAGGACAGGGCCTCAATGAGCAGTTCTTC.

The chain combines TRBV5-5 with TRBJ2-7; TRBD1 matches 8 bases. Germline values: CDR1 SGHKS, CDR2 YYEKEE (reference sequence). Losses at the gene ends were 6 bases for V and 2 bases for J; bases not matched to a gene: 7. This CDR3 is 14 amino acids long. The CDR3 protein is CASTPGQVPYEQYF. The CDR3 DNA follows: TGTGCCAGCACCCCGGGACAGGTCCCCTACGAGCAGTACTTC. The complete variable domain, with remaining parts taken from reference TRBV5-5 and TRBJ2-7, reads DAGVTQSPTHLIKTRGQQVTLRCSPISGHKSVSWYQQVLGQGPQFIFQYYEKEERGRGNFPDRFSARQFPNYSSELNVNALLLGDSALYLCASTPGQVPYEQYFGPGTRLTVT.

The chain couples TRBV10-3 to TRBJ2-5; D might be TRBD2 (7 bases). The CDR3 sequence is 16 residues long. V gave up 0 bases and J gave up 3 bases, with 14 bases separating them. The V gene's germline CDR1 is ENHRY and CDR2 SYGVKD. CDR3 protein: CAISESTQGGEETQYF. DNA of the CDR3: TGTGCCATCAGTGAGTCGACACAGGGAGGGGAAGAGACCCAGTACTTC.

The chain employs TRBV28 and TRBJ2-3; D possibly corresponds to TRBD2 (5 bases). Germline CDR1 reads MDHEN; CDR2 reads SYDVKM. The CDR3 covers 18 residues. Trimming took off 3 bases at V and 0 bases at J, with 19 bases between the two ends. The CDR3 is CASSFLGRGPDSTDTQYF. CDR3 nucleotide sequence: TGTGCCAGCAGTTTTTTGGGGAGAGGGCCAGATAGCACAGATACGCAGTATTTT.

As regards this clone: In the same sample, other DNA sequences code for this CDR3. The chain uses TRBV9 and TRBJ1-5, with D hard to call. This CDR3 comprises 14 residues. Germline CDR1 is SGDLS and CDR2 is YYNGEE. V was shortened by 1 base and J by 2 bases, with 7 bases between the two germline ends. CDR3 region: CASSVSSGNQPQHF. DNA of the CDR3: TGTGCCAGCAGCGTATCCAGTGGCAATCAGCCCCAGCATTTT.

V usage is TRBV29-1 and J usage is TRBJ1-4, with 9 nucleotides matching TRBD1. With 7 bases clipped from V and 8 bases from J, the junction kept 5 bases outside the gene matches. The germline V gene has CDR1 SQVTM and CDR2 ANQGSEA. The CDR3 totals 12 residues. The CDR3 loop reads CSGRTGAEKLFF. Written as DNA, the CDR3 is TGCAGCGGGCGGACAGGGGCGGAAAAACTGTTTTTT.

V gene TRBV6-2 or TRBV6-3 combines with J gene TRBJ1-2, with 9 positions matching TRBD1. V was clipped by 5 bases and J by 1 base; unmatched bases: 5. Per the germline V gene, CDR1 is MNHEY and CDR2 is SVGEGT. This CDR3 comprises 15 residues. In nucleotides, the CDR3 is TGTGCCAGCAGTCCAACAGGGGGCCTTAACTATGGCTACACCTTC. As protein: CASSPTGGLNYGYTF.